A single sample is the source of the 25 T cell receptor beta chains below, sequenced in a study of CD4 T cell repertoires in COVID-19. Profiling relied on immunoSEQ multiplex PCR, and the TCRdb table lists in-frame clones only, not all of them. The data hold approximately 75,000 clones, with roughly 85% observed a single time. Sequences were derived from CD4+ T cells from peripheral blood, sampled after recovery from COVID-19. Source of these receptors: a human donor who had COVID-19.

This clone was detected once. The chain combines TRBV6-1 with TRBJ2-2; D possibly corresponds to TRBD2 (5 bases). Per germline, CDR1 MNHNS and CDR2 SASEGT. The CDR3 sequence is 14 residues long. Trimming removed 2 bases at V and 5 bases at J, with 9 bases between. CDR3 in DNA: TGTGCCAGCAGTGAACTAGCCGGAACCGGGGAGCTGTTTTTT. This translates into CASSELAGTGELFF.

The chain couples TRBV13 to TRBJ1-1; 7 bases are a match to TRBD1. The length of the CDR3 is 16 residues. Germline CDR1 is PRHDT and CDR2 is FYEKMQ (reference sequence). The V and J ends lost 5 bases and 11 bases, in that order; junction bases with no gene match: 20. The CDR3 coding sequence is TGTGCCAGCAGCGAATATGGCCGGGACAGCCCACATGGGGCTTTCTTT. This gives the protein CASSEYGRDSPHGAFF.

V usage is TRBV9 and J usage is TRBJ1-1; 7 bases are shared with TRBD1. The CDR3 length is 13 residues. V shed 4 bases, J shed 3 bases, and the junction held 3 bases outside the gene matches. The germline V gene has CDR1 SGDLS and CDR2 YYNGEE. CDR3 DNA sequence: TGTGCCAGCAGCTTTGGGACAGACACTGAAGCTTTCTTT. Protein product: CASSFGTDTEAFF.

The chain is built from TRBV9 and TRBJ1-2, with 7 bases that match TRBD1. With V trimmed by 1 base and J by 6 bases, 6 bases remained unmatched. This CDR3 region has 14 residues. From germline, CDR1 is SGDLS and CDR2 YYNGEE. This CDR3 is CASSVPMTGHGYTF. The CDR3 DNA reads TGTGCCAGCAGCGTACCAATGACAGGGCATGGCTACACCTTC.

The rearrangement links TRBV6-5 to TRBJ2-7; D perhaps matches TRBD2 (7 bases). Per the germline V gene, CDR1 is MNHEY and CDR2 is SVGAGI. The CDR3 loop spans 13 amino acids. V lost 8 bases and J lost 3, with 14 bases in between. The CDR3 reads CASEGGGLYEQYF. The DNA for the CDR3 is TGTGCCAGCGAGGGGGGGGGACTCTACGAGCAGTACTTC.

CDR3 sequence: CATQGAQEGYTF. For the CDR3, the DNA is TGTGCCACCCAGGGGGCACAGGAGGGCTACACCTTC. The rearrangement links TRBV5-6 to TRBJ1-2; 8 bases are shared with TRBD1. Germline V gene data show CDR1 as SGHDT and CDR2 as YYEEEE. Germline trimming cut 9 bases from V and 8 bases from J; bases unmatched to any gene: 9. This CDR3 is 12 amino acids long.

J is TRBJ1-3 and V is TRBV19; tentative D call: TRBD1 (5 bases). Germline values: CDR1 LNHDA, CDR2 SQIVND (reference sequence). The CDR3 is 16 residues long. Trimming took off 4 bases at V and 0 bases at J, with 13 bases between the two ends. The CDR3 DNA is TGTGCCAGTAGTACCCGGGACGCCAGCTCTGGAAACACCATATATTTT. It encodes CASSTRDASSGNTIYF.

The V gene is TRBV29-1, the J gene TRBJ1-1; tentatively, D is TRBD1 (5 bases). Germline CDR1 and CDR2: SQVTM and ANQGSEA. V shed 7 bases and J shed 4 bases, with 19 bases lying between them. The CDR3 has 14 amino acids. CDR3 nucleotide sequence: TGCAGCGCCAACGCCGGGTCCGGGGGCACTGAAGCTTTCTTT. This codes for CSANAGSGGTEAFF.

This clone appeared a few times. The rearrangement joins TRBV10-3 to TRBJ2-1, with TRBD2 identical over 12 bases. CDR3 length equals 16 residues. Germline CDR1 and CDR2: ENHRY and SYGVKD. The V segment lost 0 bases and the J segment 7 bases; nucleotides outside the gene matches: 4. The CDR3 is CAISESTSGGVNEQFF. The DNA of the CDR3 is TGTGCCATCAGTGAGTCGACTAGCGGGGGAGTGAATGAGCAGTTCTTC.

The V gene is TRBV19, the J gene TRBJ1-5; possibly TRBD1 for D (6 bases). Trimming removed 5 bases at V and 7 bases at J, with 12 bases between. Looked up from germline, CDR1 is LNHDA and CDR2 is SQIVND (reference sequence). The CDR3 loop spans 13 amino acids. CDR3 sequence reads: CASSDNRAQPQHF. The CDR3 bases are TGTGCCAGTAGTGACAACAGGGCCCAGCCCCAGCATTTT.

This clone was observed once. The chain recombines TRBV19 with TRBJ1-2, with 7 bases identical to TRBD1. Germline CDR1 LNHDA, CDR2 SQIVND (reference sequence). The junction had 3 bases not matched to a gene; V was cut back by 0 bases and J by 8 bases. The CDR3 has 13 residues. Here the CDR3 DNA reads TGTGCCAGTAGTATAGACAGGGGGTTCGGCTACACCTTC. This gives the protein CASSIDRGFGYTF.

The CDR3 loop reads CASSISRGQPNQPQHF. CDR3 DNA sequence: TGTGCCAGTAGTATATCTCGGGGACAGCCTAATCAGCCCCAGCATTTT. This sequence joins TRBV19 and TRBJ1-5; 7 positions agree with TRBD1. Germline CDR1 LNHDA, CDR2 SQIVND (reference sequence). The CDR3 runs 16 residues. Trimming took 2 bases from V and 4 from J; bases not matched to a gene: 8.

This chain connects TRBV5-1 to TRBJ1-1, with D possibly being TRBD1 (5 bases). V was trimmed by 3 bases and J by 1 base, leaving 16 bases between them. Germline assignment: CDR1 SGHRS and CDR2 YFSETQ. The CDR3 spans 16 residues. CDR3 amino acids: CASSSAPGTANTEAFF. CDR3 nucleotides: TGCGCCAGCAGCTCGGCTCCCGGGACGGCGAACACTGAAGCTTTCTTT.

The chain uses TRBV5-1 and TRBJ2-3; D remains unclear. This CDR3 is built from 12 residues. Germline V gene lookup returns CDR1 SGHRS and CDR2 YFSETQ. V lost 0 bases and J lost 5, with 4 bases in between. The CDR3 protein is CASSLDRDTQYF. The CDR3 DNA follows: TGCGCCAGCAGCTTGGATCGAGATACGCAGTATTTT.

V usage is TRBV27 and J usage is TRBJ1-2, with D maybe TRBD1 (6 bases). V shed 3 bases and J shed 1 base, with 9 bases lying between them. The CDR3 contains 14 residues. Per germline, CDR1 MNHEY and CDR2 SMNVEV (reference sequence). The CDR3 reads CASSFTGLNYGYTF. CDR3 DNA sequence: TGTGCCAGCAGTTTTACAGGGCTTAACTATGGCTACACCTTC.

This sequence joins TRBV24-1 and TRBJ1-3; D is possibly TRBD1 (6 bases). Germline-derived CDR1 and CDR2 are KGHDR and SFDVKD. Trimming took 3 bases from V and 3 from J, leaving 14 bases between them. The CDR3 contains 16 residues. This CDR3 is CATSDQLDSLGNTIYF. The CDR3 DNA sequence: TGTGCCACCAGTGATCAACTGGACAGCCTTGGAAACACCATATATTTT.

The chain has TRBV6-5 and TRBJ1-5; no reliable D call. V was pared by 2 bases and J by 1 base, with 6 bases between. The CDR3 sequence is 14 residues long. Germline lookup yields CDR1 MNHEY and CDR2 SVGAGI. The CDR3 region has the DNA TGTGCCAGCAGTTACACCGAAAGCAATCAGCCCCAGCATTTT. Its protein product is CASSYTESNQPQHF.

This chain joins TRBV29-1 and TRBJ2-3; D gene unclear. The germline V gene encodes CDR1 SQVTM and CDR2 ANQGSEA. Trimming stripped 5 bases from V and 1 base from J, with 7 bases between. The CDR3 runs 12 residues. CDR3 in DNA: TGCAGCGTTTTTTCTGGCACAGATACGCAGTATTTT. This translates into CSVFSGTDTQYF.

The genes are TRBV2 and TRBJ1-2; TRBD1 is a possible D gene (5 bases). Germline V lookup: CDR1 SNHLY, CDR2 FYNNEI. The V end was cut by 7 bases, the J end by 0 bases, with 15 bases between. This CDR3 has 15 residues. CDR3 protein: CASNPGRGANYGYTF. Written as DNA, the CDR3 is TGTGCCAGCAATCCGGGACGGGGAGCTAACTATGGCTACACCTTC.

This chain joins TRBV19 and TRBJ1-1; perhaps TRBD1 as D (5 bases). From germline, CDR1 is LNHDA and CDR2 SQIVND (reference sequence). CDR3 length: 13 residues. V was trimmed by 4 bases and J by 8 bases, leaving 14 bases between them. CDR3 protein: CASSTGRRFEAFF. CDR3 sequence (DNA): TGTGCCAGTAGTACAGGGCGGCGGTTCGAAGCTTTCTTT.

This clone came up once. The V gene is TRBV18, the J gene TRBJ2-7; maybe TRBD1 (6 bases). Trimming left V 3 bases short and J 4 bases short, with 13 bases between. CDR3 length: 14 residues. Per the germline V gene, CDR1 is KGHSH and CDR2 is LQKENI. Written as DNA, the CDR3 is TGTGCCAGCTCACCGACGACAGGATTATACGAGCAGTACTTC. Translation gives CASSPTTGLYEQYF.

The genes are TRBV2 and TRBJ1-5; possibly TRBD1 for D (5 bases). Germline assignment: CDR1 SNHLY and CDR2 FYNNEI. V was shortened by 4 bases and J by 4 bases, with 11 bases between the two germline ends. CDR3 length: 14 amino acids. CDR3 protein: CASSAGNGNQPQHF. In DNA, the CDR3 is TGTGCCAGCAGTGCAGGGAATGGTAATCAGCCCCAGCATTTT.

This chain joins TRBV5-6 and TRBJ1-2, with TRBD1 matching over 7 bases. The CDR3 spans 14 residues. V trimming: 4 bases; J trimming: 5 bases; junction bases outside the gene matches: 8. Germline CDR1 SGHDT, CDR2 YYEEEE. The CDR3 loop reads CASSTGTVKYGYTF. CDR3 DNA sequence: TGTGCCAGCAGCACCGGGACAGTCAAGTATGGCTACACCTTC.

The chain carries TRBV19 and TRBJ1-5, with a tentative D call TRBD1 (5 bases). Germline V gives CDR1 LNHDA, CDR2 SQIVND (reference sequence). Trimming stripped 3 bases from V and 4 bases from J, with 10 bases between. The CDR3 extends over 14 amino acids. The CDR3: CASSIETENQPQHF. The CDR3, as DNA: TGTGCCAGTAGTATTGAGACAGAAAATCAGCCCCAGCATTTT.

The chain recombines TRBV5-1 with TRBJ1-1; possibly TRBD1 for D (5 bases). From germline, CDR1 is SGHRS and CDR2 YFSETQ. Trimming removed 4 bases from V and 0 bases from J, with 10 bases in between. This CDR3 is built from 14 residues. This CDR3 reads CASSRQTMNTEAFF. For the CDR3, the DNA is TGCGCCAGCAGCCGACAGACCATGAACACTGAAGCTTTCTTT.